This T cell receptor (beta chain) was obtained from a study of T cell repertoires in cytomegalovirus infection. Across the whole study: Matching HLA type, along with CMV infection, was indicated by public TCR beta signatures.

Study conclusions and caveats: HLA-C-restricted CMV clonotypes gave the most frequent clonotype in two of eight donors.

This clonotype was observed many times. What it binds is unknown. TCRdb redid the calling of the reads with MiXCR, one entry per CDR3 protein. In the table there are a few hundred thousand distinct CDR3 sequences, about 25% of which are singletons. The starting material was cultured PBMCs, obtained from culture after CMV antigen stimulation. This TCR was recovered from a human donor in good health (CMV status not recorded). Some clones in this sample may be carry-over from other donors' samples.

The CDR3 protein is CASSSGYQETQYF. The CDR3 nucleotides read TGTGCCAGCAGCTCAGGTTACCAAGAGACCCAGTACTTC. The chain has TRBV7-6 and TRBJ2-5; no clear D. The germline V and J ends were trimmed by 4 bases and 0 bases, with 6 bases remaining between them. The CDR3 sequence is 13 residues long. Germline CDR1 is SGHVS and CDR2 is FNYEAQ. Looking up the rest from reference TRBV7-6 and TRBJ2-5 gives the full variable domain: GAGVSQSPRYKVTKRGQDVALRCDPISGHVSLYWYRQALGQGPEFLTYFNYEAQQDKSGLPNDRFSAERPEGSISTLTIQRTEQRDSAMYRCASSSGYQETQYFGPGTRLLVL.